This T cell receptor beta chain was found in a study of blood T cell repertoires in COVID-19. Background on the study: In each case, the material was cDNA or gDNA derived from T cells, B-cell-depleted T cells, or PBMCs.

Produced via immunoSEQ multiplex PCR; TCRdb's table is partial and in-frame only. The repertoire consists of 100,000 to 150,000 clones, with 70% to 85% occurring once and the leading ten covering about 5%. V lost 5 bases, J lost 4 bases, and 11 bases lay in between. The CDR3 loop spans 13 amino acids. Germline lookup yields CDR1 SGHTA and CDR2 FQGNSA. This clone was recorded only once. This sequence originates from a woman aged 70-85 years with acute or convalescent COVID-19. V and J are TRBV7-2 and TRBJ1-1, with D possibly TRBD1 on 5 matching bases. Sequencing input: peripheral blood. CDR3 protein: CASSPWGGTEAFF. DNA of the CDR3: TGTGCCAGCAGCCCCTGGGGGGGCACTGAAGCTTTCTTT.